This is a list of T cell receptor beta chains from one sample in a study of cytomegalovirus exposure and HLA in healthy donors. Clones were sequenced by immunoSEQ multiplex PCR, and TCRdb holds only the in-frame ones, with some missing. The repertoire holds roughly 150,000 clones, with roughly 80% as singletons. The sample taken for sequencing was PBMCs. These receptors all come from a man younger than 45 in good health and CMV-seropositive. Both conserved end residues are part of each CDR3.

18 | TRBV25-1 | CASSGVKTKGTVDFEAFF
14 | TRBV27 | CASSEFREGEGYTF
16 | TRBV6-5 | CASSYSTGLALETQYF
15 | TRBV27 | CASKGTSSSYNEQFF
15 | TRBV18 | CASSPPGWNTGELFF
15 | TRBV6-5 | CASLAGGLHTDTQYF
18 | TRBV4-3 | CASSQFGGEGSSGSPLHF
15 | TRBV30 | CAWSAPDRSREPQHF
15 | TRBV6-5 | CASGTEGVPKNIQYF
13 | TRBV4-1 | CASSHRQRNEQFF
14 | TRBV5-4 | CASSKQGWPYEQYF
16 | TRBV5-1 | CASSRNPGHGLEEQYF
15 | TRBV5-6 | CASSYRGPTNTEAFF
15 | TRBV6-4 | CASTRGLAGCYEQYF
15 | TRBV7-2 | CASSLDGGPYNEQFF
14 | TRBV6-5 | CASSRDFNGYEQYF
17 | TRBV7-2 | CASSLYQGESGNQPQHF
14 | TRBV19 | CASRDRAATDTQYF
14 | TRBV28 | CASRNTGGYGGYTF
16 | TRBV4-3 | CASSRPGLAGAHEQFF
14 | TRBV9 | CASSGEPGGYEQFF
16 | TRBV7-2 | CASSLAGQGAGGELFF
16 | TRBV28 | CASSLWTDPLTYEQYF
13 | TRBV11-2 | CASSVSGGYEQYF
12 | TRBV28 | CASNTGVEKLFF
11 | TRBV7-9 | CAETGGEEQFF
14 | TRBV7-8 | CASSSGTSGNIQYF
13 | TRBV27 | CASRLAGSYEQYF
13 | TRBV15 | CATSRDREDTQYF
14 | TRBV2 | CASSEWQGANTIYF
15 | TRBV28 | CASSSTGEGTDTQYF
14 | TRBV6-1 | CASSSGGKLEKLFF
16 | TRBV4-2 | CASSPARTRGDYEQYF
16 | TRBV4-2 | CASSPLETGSGNTIYF
13 | TRBV2 | CASTRESNQPQHF
14 | TRBV11-2 | CASSRDRGTDTQYF
10 | TRBV20-1 | CSASDTEAFF
16 | TRBV5-4 | CASSSGGVSSSYEQYF
16 | TRBV7-9 | CASSPGTGGYNQPQHF
16 | TRBV4-1 | CASSQDRRVMNTEAFF
14 | TRBV30 | CAWTYGSGANVLTF
15 | TRBV5-1 | CASSTVPGVGTEAFF
16 | TRBV5-6 | CASSWLTSGYYNEQFF
12 | TRBV28 | CASRGLRYEQYF
16 | TRBV7-9 | CASSLLGTDSGNTIYF
17 | TRBV19 | CASSNSALAGNTDTQYF
11 | TRBV25-1 | CASSGYSIQYF
15 | TRBV7-9 | CASSLGTGGEETQYF
16 | TRBV28 | CASSLSGTGRTDTQYF
11 | TRBV20-1 | CSCKASYGYTF
13 | TRBV19 | CASSTRPQEKLFF
13 | TRBV27 | CASGERGAYEQYF
15 | TRBV6-1 | CASSEATSGRGEQYF
12 | TRBV30 | CAWSQGVTEAFF